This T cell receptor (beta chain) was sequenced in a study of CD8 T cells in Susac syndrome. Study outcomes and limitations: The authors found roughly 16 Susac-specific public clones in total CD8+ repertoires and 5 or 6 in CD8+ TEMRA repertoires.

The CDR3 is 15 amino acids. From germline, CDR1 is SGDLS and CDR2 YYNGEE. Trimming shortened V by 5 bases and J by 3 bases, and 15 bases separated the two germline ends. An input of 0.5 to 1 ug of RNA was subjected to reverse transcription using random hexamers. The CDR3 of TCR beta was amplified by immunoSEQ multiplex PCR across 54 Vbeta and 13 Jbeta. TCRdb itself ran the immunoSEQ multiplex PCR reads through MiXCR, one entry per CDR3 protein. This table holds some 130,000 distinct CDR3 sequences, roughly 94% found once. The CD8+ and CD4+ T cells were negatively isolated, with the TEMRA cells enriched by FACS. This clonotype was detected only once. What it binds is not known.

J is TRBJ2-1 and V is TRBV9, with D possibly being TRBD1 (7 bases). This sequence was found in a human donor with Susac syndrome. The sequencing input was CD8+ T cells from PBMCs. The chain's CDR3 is CASSAEGTDYNEQFF. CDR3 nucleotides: TGTGCCAGCAGTGCGGAGGGGACAGACTACAATGAGCAGTTCTTC. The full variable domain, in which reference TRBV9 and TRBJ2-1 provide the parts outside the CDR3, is DSGVTQTPKHLITATGQRVTLRCSPRSGDLSVYWYQQSLDQGLQFLIQYYNGEERAKGNILERFSAQQFPDLHSELNLSSLELGDSALYFCASSAEGTDYNEQFFGPGTRLTVL.